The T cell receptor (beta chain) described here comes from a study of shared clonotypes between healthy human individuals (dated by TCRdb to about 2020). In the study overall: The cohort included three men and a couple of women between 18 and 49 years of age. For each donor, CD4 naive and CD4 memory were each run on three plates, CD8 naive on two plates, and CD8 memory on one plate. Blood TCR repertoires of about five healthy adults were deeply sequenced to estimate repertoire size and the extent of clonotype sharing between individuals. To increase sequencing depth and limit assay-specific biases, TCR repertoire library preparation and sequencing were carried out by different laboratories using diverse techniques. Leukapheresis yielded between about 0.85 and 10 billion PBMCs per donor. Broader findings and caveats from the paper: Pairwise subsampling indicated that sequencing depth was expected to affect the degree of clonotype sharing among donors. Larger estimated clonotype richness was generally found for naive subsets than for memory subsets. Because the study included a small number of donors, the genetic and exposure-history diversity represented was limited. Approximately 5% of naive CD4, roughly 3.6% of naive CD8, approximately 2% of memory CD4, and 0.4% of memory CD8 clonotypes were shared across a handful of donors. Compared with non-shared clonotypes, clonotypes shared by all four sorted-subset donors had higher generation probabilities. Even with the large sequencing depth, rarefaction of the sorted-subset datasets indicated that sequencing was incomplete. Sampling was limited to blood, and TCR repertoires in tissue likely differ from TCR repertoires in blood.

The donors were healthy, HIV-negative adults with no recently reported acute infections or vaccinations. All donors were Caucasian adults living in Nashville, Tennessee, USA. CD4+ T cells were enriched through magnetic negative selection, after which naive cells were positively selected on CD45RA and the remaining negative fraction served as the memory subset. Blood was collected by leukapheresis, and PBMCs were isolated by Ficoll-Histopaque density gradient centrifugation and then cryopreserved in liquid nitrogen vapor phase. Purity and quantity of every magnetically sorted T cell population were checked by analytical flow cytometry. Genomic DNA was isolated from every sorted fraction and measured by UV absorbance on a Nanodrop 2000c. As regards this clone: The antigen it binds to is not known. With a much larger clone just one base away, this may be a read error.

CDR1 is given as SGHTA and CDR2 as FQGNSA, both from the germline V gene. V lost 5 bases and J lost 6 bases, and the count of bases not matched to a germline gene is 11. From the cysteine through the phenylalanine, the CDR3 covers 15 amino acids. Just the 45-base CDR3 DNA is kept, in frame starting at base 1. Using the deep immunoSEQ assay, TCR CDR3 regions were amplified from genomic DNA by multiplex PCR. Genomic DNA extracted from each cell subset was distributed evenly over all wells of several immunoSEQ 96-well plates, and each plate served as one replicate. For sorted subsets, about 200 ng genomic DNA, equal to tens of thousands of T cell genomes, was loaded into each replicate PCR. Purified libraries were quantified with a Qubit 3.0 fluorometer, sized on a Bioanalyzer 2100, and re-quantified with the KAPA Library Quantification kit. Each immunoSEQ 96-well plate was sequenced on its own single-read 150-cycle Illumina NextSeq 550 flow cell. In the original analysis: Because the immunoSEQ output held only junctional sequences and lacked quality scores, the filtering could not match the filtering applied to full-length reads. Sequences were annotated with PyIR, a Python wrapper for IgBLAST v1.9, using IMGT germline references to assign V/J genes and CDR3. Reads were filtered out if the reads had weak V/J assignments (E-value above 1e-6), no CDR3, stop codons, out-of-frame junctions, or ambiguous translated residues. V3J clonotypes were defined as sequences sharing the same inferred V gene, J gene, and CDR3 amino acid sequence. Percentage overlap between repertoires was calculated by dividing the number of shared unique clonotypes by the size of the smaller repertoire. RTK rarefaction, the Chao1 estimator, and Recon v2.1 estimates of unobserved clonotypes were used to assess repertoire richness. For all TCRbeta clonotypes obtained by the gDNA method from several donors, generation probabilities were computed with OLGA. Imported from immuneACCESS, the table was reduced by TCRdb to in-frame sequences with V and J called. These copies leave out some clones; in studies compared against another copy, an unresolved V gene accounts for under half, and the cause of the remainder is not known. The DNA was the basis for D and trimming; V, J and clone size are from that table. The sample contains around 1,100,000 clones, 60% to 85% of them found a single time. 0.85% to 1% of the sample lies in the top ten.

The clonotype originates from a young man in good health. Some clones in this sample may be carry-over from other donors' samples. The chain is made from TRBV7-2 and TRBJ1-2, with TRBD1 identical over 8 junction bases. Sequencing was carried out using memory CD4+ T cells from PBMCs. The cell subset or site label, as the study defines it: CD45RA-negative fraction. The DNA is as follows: TGTGCCAGCAGCCTCCAGGACAGGGCGCCCCATGGCTACACCTTC. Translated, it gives CASSLQDRAPHGYTF.